This TCR beta chain was retrieved from a study of CD8 T cells in Susac syndrome. Study-wide findings and caveats: The study recognized that its TCR sequencing and HLA analysis covered a relatively small number of individuals.

The CDR3 covers 15 residues. The V end lost 5 bases, the J end lost 2 bases, and 14 bases lay between the germline ends. Per germline, CDR1 SEHNR and CDR2 FQNEAQ (reference sequence). As for this clonotype: Its target is unknown.

CD8+ and CD4+ T cells from blood underwent TCR beta sequencing. In contrast to the negatively isolated CD8+ and CD4+ T cells, TEMRA cells were FACS-enriched. The RNA input was about 0.5 to 1 ug, and it was reverse transcribed with random hexamers. Amplification of TCR beta CDR3 used immunoSEQ multiplex PCR across 54 Vbeta and 13 Jbeta. TCRdb recomputed calls from the immunoSEQ multiplex PCR reads with MiXCR, one row per CDR3 protein. Counted here are some 190,000 distinct CDR3 sequences, about 94% occurring once; the ten biggest clones make up approximately 0.1%. The TCR comes from a human donor in good health. The J gene is TRBJ2-3, the V gene TRBV7-9; D may be TRBD2 (5 bases). Source material: CD4+ T cells from PBMCs. Written as DNA, the CDR3 is TGTGCCAGCAGCGCTCGACTACACCCCACAGATACGCAGTATTTT. Protein product: CASSARLHPTDTQYF.